Listed here are 22 T cell receptor beta chains from one sample, sequenced in a study of beta chain features in type 1 diabetes. Study findings and constraints: Among patients with Type 1 diabetes, TCRB CDR3s were moderately but significantly shorter in every one of the four CD4+ subsets.

These TCRs are of unknown antigen specificity. The study reverse transcribed the entire isolated RNA, so it sequenced expressed TCRB transcripts. The repertoire was sequenced with immunoSEQ multiplex PCR; TCRdb's copy has only in-frame clones and lacks some. The data contain some 240,000 clones, under 20% of them singletons. Input material: naive CD4+ T cells from blood. These receptors were obtained from a man in his thirties or forties with type 1 diabetes.

This clone was counted a few times. The chain is built from TRBV29-1 and TRBJ1-5; D ambiguous. Per the germline V gene, CDR1 is SQVTM and CDR2 is ANQGSEA. V dropped 8 bases and J dropped 2 bases, with 10 bases sitting between them. CDR3 size: 12 residues. This CDR3 is CSHGEGNQPQHF. Written as DNA, the CDR3 is TGCAGCCACGGGGAGGGCAATCAGCCCCAGCATTTT.

The V gene is TRBV29-1, the J gene TRBJ2-1; D may be TRBD2 (5 bases). V was pared by 2 bases and J by 6 bases, with 11 bases between. This CDR3 has 13 residues. Germline CDR1 is SQVTM and CDR2 is ANQGSEA. Here the CDR3 DNA reads TGCAGCGTTGAAAGACTATTAAGCAATGAGCAGTTCTTC. Its protein product is CSVERLLSNEQFF.

The chain links TRBV29-1 to TRBJ2-7; 12 nucleotides line up with TRBD1. The junction had 11 bases not matched to a gene; V was cut back by 6 bases and J by 5 bases. The CDR3 is 15 residues long. Germline CDR1 SQVTM, CDR2 ANQGSEA. CDR3 sequence (DNA): TGCAGCGTGGAAAAGGGGACAGGGGGCAACAACGAGCAGTACTTC. Translated, it gives CSVEKGTGGNNEQYF.

CDR3: CASSVALAGAAGANVLTF. CDR3 coding DNA: TGTGCCAGCAGCGTAGCCCTAGCGGGAGCTGCTGGGGCCAACGTCCTGACTTTC. The chain employs TRBV9 and TRBJ2-6; 10 bases align to TRBD2. V trimming: 0 bases; J trimming: 2 bases; junction bases outside the gene matches: 5. The CDR3 is 18 residues long. Looked up from germline, CDR1 is SGDLS and CDR2 is YYNGEE.

This clone was observed a handful of times. The rearrangement joins TRBV11-2 to TRBJ2-1; D call uncertain. The CDR3 is made up of 12 amino acids. Per the germline V gene, CDR1 is SGHAT and CDR2 is FQNNGV. V lost 3 bases, J lost 7 bases, and 7 bases lay in between. CDR3 bases: TGTGCCAGCAGCTTTAACTGGAATGAGCAGTTCTTC. Translation gives CASSFNWNEQFF.

V usage is TRBV14 and J usage is TRBJ2-7; D remains unclear. CDR1 and CDR2 (germline): SGHDN, FVKESK. Trimming left V 1 base short and J 6 bases short, with 10 bases between. The CDR3 is made up of 13 amino acids. The CDR3 sequence: CASSQGGVTEQYF. DNA of the CDR3: TGTGCCAGCAGCCAAGGTGGAGTAACCGAGCAGTACTTC.

This clone was counted between two and nine times. The chain joins TRBV28 to TRBJ2-5; 7 bases map to TRBD1. Looked up from germline, CDR1 is MDHEN and CDR2 is SYDVKM. The CDR3 runs to 17 residues. After removal of 7 bases from V and 5 bases from J, the junction contained 19 bases not matched to a gene. DNA of the CDR3: TGTGCCAGCACTCCTACCGCGGGCAGGGGGTCCGGGGAGACCCAGTACTTC. This gives the protein CASTPTAGRGSGETQYF.

The chain is built from TRBV29-1 and TRBJ2-1, with 7 bases identical to TRBD2. The CDR3 length is 11 residues. Unmatched junction bases numbered 0, after V lost 0 bases and J lost 10 bases. From germline, CDR1 is SQVTM and CDR2 ANQGSEA. The CDR3 coding sequence is TGCAGCGTTGAAGAGGGACTAGAGCAGTTCTTC. This sequence encodes CSVEEGLEQFF.

V and J are TRBV10-3 and TRBJ1-2, with D unclear. Trimming stripped 3 bases from V and 8 bases from J, with 10 bases between. Germline loops: CDR1 ENHRY, CDR2 SYGVKD. This CDR3 spans 12 amino acids. Written as DNA, the CDR3 is TGTGCCATCAGTGACCCGACTCAGGGCTACACCTTC. It is translated as CAISDPTQGYTF.

This chain links TRBV10-3 with TRBJ2-7, with TRBD1 matching 12 bases. There are 14 residues in the CDR3. The V segment lost 7 bases and the J segment 4 bases; nucleotides outside the gene matches: 5. The germline V gene has CDR1 ENHRY and CDR2 SYGVKD. CDR3 nucleotides: TGTGCCATCAAAGGGACAGGGGGCGAGTACGAGCAGTACTTC. It encodes CAIKGTGGEYEQYF.

The table lists this clone with a few counts. The chain combines TRBV25-1 with TRBJ1-4, with a possible D match to TRBD1 (5 bases). Germline V CDR1 and CDR2: MGHDK, SYGVNS. The V and J ends lost 4 bases and 3 bases respectively, with 12 bases between them. The CDR3 is 15 amino acids. CDR3 in amino acids: CASSARGAANEKLFF. The CDR3 DNA follows: TGTGCCAGCAGTGCCCGAGGGGCGGCTAATGAAAAACTGTTTTTT.

The J gene is TRBJ2-3, the V gene TRBV6-6, with D hard to call. V lost 7 bases and J 7 bases, leaving 15 bases between the germline ends. The germline gives CDR1 MNHNY, CDR2 SVGAGI (reference sequence). CDR3 size: 13 residues. The CDR3 DNA sequence: TGTGCCAGCACGACATCCAGAGGAAATACGCAGTATTTT. This encodes CASTTSRGNTQYF.

This clone occurred a few times. V and J are TRBV30 and TRBJ2-1; 8 bases fit TRBD2. The CDR3 totals 13 residues. Germline lookup yields CDR1 GTSNPN and CDR2 SVGIG (reference sequence). Losses at the gene ends were 5 bases for V and 6 bases for J; bases not matched to a gene: 6. The CDR3 loop is CAWAGTSSNEQFF. The DNA for the CDR3 is TGTGCCTGGGCCGGGACTAGTAGCAATGAGCAGTTCTTC.

There are a few counts of this clone. The chain joins TRBV29-1 to TRBJ2-7, with D maybe TRBD2 (5 bases). Trimming took 7 bases from V and 6 from J, leaving 13 bases between them. The CDR3 length is 11 residues. Looked up from germline, CDR1 is SQVTM and CDR2 is ANQGSEA. The CDR3 loop is CSAGNRGEQYF. CDR3 nucleotides: TGCAGCGCCGGGAATCGAGGCGAGCAGTACTTC.

This clone was observed a handful of times. The rearrangement links TRBV29-1 to TRBJ2-3; the match to TRBD1 covers 10 bases. The V gene's germline CDR1 is SQVTM and CDR2 ANQGSEA. The V and J ends lost 5 bases and 3 bases, in that order; junction bases with no gene match: 5. There are 14 residues in the CDR3. CDR3 nucleotide sequence: TGCAGCGTTCGACAGGGGGCAGGGACAGATACGCAGTATTTT. Amino acid sequence: CSVRQGAGTDTQYF.

Here the CDR3 DNA reads TGTGCCAGCAGCTTCTCGGCCCCATACTCTGGAAACACCATATATTTT. Translated, it gives CASSFSAPYSGNTIYF. The chain is built from TRBV7-9 and TRBJ1-3; D is unclear. From germline, CDR1 is SEHNR and CDR2 FQNEAQ (reference sequence). Trimming took 3 bases from V and 0 from J, leaving 12 bases between them. The CDR3 contains 16 residues.

This clone was seen only a few times. The rearrangement uses TRBV7-2 and TRBJ2-5, with 8 nucleotides matching TRBD1. The V gene's germline CDR1 is SGHTA and CDR2 FQGNSA. J was trimmed by 5 bases and V by 5 bases; bases with no gene match: 10. The CDR3 totals 15 residues. The CDR3 protein is CASSPYRTGRETQYF. The CDR3, as DNA: TGTGCCAGCAGCCCTTATAGGACAGGGCGGGAGACCCAGTACTTC. The full variable domain, with the rest looked up from reference TRBV7-2 and TRBJ2-5, is GAGVSQSPSNKVTEKGKDVELRCDPISGHTALYWYRQSLGQGLEFLIYFQGNSAPDKSGLPSDRFSAERTGGSVSTLTIQRTQQEDSAVYLCASSPYRTGRETQYFGPGTRLLVL.

This clone was seen more than once but under ten times. The chain has TRBV4-2 and TRBJ2-1; D is ambiguous. From germline, CDR1 is LGHNA and CDR2 YNFKEQ. The V gene lost 4 bases and the J gene lost 4 bases, with 8 bases spanning the gap. The CDR3 loop spans 13 amino acids. In DNA, the CDR3 is TGTGCCAGCAGCCCCTCGCAGTACAATGAGCAGTTCTTC. This translates into CASSPSQYNEQFF.

This clone has more than one count but fewer than ten. The chain employs TRBV5-1 and TRBJ1-1; 10 nucleotides agree with TRBD1. Germline assignment: CDR1 SGHRS and CDR2 YFSETQ. This CDR3 contains 15 residues. V dropped 4 bases and J dropped 2; count of bases not matched to a gene: 5. The CDR3 here is CASSAGTGENTEAFF. DNA for the CDR3: TGCGCCAGCAGCGCCGGGACAGGGGAAAACACTGAAGCTTTCTTT. The entire variable domain, with the rest obtained from reference TRBV5-1 and TRBJ1-1, is as follows: KAGVTQTPRYLIKTRGQQVTLSCSPISGHRSVSWYQQTPGQGLQFLFEYFSETQRNKGNFPGRFSGRQFSNSRSEMNVSTLELGDSALYLCASSAGTGENTEAFFGQGTRLTVV.

The V and J genes are TRBV25-1 and TRBJ2-1, with a weak D call TRBD1 (6 bases). The CDR3 consists of 15 residues. Germline CDR1 reads MGHDK; CDR2 reads SYGVNS. Trimming cost V 4 bases and J 15 bases, with 25 bases left between them. DNA for the CDR3: TGTGCCAGCAGTGTAAATTCCCCTCCCACAGGGTATCCGTTCTTC. This translates into CASSVNSPPTGYPFF.

This clone was seen a few times. V is TRBV14 and J is TRBJ2-1, with 10 bases matching TRBD2. Germline trimming cut 4 bases from V and 4 bases from J; bases unmatched to any gene: 4. Germline V gives CDR1 SGHDN, CDR2 FVKESK. CDR3 length: 15 residues. CDR3 sequence (DNA): TGTGCCAGCAGCCGAGGACTAGCGGTTTACAATGAGCAGTTCTTC. Protein product: CASSRGLAVYNEQFF.

This chain uses TRBV15 with TRBJ2-4, with D possibly matching TRBD2 (6 bases). Per the germline V gene, CDR1 is LNHNV and CDR2 is YYDKDF (reference sequence). The V end lost 7 bases, the J end lost 8 bases, and 15 bases lay between the germline ends. This CDR3 has 13 amino acids. Written as DNA, the CDR3 is TGTGCCACCACGGCTAGCGAGAAAGACATTCAGTACTTC. This sequence encodes CATTASEKDIQYF.